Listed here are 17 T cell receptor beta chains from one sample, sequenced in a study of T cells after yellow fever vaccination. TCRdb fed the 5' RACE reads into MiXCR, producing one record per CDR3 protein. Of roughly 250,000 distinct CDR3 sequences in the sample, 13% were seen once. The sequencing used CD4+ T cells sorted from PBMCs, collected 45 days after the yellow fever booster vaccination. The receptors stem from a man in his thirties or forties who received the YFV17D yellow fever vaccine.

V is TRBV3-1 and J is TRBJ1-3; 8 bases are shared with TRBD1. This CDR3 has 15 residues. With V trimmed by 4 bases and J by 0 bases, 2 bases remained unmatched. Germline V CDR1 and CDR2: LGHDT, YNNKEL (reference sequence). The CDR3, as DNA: TGTGCCAGCAGCCGTGGGACAGGCTCTGGAAACACCATATATTTT. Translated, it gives CASSRGTGSGNTIYF.

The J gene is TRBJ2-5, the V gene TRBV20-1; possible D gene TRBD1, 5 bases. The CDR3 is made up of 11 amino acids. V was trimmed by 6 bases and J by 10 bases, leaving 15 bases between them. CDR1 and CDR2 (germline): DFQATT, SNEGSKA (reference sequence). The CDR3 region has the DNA TGCAGTGCCAGGGTCTCGGGCCGCCAGTACTTC. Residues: CSARVSGRQYF.

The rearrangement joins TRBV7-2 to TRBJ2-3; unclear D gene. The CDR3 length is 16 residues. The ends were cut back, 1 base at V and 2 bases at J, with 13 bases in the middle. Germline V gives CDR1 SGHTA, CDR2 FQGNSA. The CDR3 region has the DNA TGTGCCAGCAGCTTAGATCGCGGTGAGAACACAGATACGCAGTATTTT. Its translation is CASSLDRGENTDTQYF.

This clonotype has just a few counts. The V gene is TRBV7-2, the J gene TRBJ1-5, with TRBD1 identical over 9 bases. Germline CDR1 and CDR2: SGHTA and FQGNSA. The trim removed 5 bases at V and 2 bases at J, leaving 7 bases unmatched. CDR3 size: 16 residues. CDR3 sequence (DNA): TGTGCCAGCAGCGCAGGGACAGGGCTGGGCAATCAGCCCCAGCATTTT. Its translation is CASSAGTGLGNQPQHF.

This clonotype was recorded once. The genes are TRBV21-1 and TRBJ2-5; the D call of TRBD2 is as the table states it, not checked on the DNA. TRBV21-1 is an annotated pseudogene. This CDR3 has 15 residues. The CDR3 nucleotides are TGTGCCAGCCGTCAGCGGGAGGGCCTAGAAGAGACCCAGTACTTC. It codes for CASRQREGLEETQYF.

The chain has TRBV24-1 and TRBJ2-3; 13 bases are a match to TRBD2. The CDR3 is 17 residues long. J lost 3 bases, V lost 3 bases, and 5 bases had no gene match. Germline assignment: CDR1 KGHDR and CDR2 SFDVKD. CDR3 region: CATSDPRGLAGTDTQYF. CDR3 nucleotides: TGTGCCACCAGTGATCCCCGGGGACTAGCGGGAACAGATACGCAGTATTTT.

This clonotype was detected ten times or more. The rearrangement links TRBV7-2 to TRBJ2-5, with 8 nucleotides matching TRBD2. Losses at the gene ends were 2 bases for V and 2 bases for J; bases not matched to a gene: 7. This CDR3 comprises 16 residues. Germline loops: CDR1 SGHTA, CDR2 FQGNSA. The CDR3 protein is CASSLFGTREQETQYF. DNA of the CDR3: TGTGCCAGCAGCTTATTTGGGACTAGAGAGCAAGAGACCCAGTACTTC. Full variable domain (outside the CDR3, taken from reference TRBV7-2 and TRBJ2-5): GAGVSQSPSNKVTEKGKDVELRCDPISGHTALYWYRQSLGQGLEFLIYFQGNSAPDKSGLPSDRFSAERTGGSVSTLTIQRTQQEDSAVYLCASSLFGTREQETQYFGPGTRLLVL.

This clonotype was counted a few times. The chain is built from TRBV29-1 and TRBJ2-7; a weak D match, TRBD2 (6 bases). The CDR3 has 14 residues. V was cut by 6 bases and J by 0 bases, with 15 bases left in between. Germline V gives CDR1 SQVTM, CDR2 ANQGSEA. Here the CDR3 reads CSVAGLQGSYEQYF. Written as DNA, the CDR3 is TGCAGCGTGGCGGGACTCCAAGGCTCCTACGAGCAGTACTTC.

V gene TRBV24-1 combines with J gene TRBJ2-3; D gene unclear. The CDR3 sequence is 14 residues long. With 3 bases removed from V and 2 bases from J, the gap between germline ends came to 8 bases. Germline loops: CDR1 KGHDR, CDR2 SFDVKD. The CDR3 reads CATSDSRYTDTQYF. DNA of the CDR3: TGTGCCACCAGTGATAGCAGGTACACAGATACGCAGTATTTT.

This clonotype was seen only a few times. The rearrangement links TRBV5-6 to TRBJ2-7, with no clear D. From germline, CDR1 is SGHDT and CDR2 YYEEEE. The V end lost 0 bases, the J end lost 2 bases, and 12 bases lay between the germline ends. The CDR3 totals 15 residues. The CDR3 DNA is TGTGCCAGCAGCTTGGGATTGGGCTCCACCTACGAGCAGTACTTC. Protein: CASSLGLGSTYEQYF.

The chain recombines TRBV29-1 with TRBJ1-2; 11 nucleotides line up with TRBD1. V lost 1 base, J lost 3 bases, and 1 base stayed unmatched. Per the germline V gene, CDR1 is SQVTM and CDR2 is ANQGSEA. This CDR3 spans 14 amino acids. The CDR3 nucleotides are TGCAGCGTTGAAGGGACAGGGGGCGACTATGGCTACACCTTC. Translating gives CSVEGTGGDYGYTF.

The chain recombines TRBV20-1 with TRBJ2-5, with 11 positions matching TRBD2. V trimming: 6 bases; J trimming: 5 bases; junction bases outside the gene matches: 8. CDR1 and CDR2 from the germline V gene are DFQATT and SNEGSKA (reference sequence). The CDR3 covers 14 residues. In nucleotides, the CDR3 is TGCAGTGCGGTAGCGGGAGGGGCGAAGGAGACCCAGTACTTC. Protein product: CSAVAGGAKETQYF.

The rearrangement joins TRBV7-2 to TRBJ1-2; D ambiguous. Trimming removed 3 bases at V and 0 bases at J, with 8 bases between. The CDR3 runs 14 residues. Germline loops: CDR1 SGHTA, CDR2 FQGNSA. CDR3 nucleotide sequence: TGTGCCAGCAGCTTGGGTTTTCCTAACTATGGCTACACCTTC. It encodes CASSLGFPNYGYTF. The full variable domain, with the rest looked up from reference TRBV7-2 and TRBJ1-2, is GAGVSQSPSNKVTEKGKDVELRCDPISGHTALYWYRQSLGQGLEFLIYFQGNSAPDKSGLPSDRFSAERTGGSVSTLTIQRTQQEDSAVYLCASSLGFPNYGYTFGSGTRLTVV.

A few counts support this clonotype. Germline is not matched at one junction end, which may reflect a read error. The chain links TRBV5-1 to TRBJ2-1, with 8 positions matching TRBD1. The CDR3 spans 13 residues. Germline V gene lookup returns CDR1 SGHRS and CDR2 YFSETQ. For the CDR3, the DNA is TGCGCCAGCAGCTTGGGGCAGGGGGCGAGAACGCTCTTC. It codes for CASSLGQGARTLF.

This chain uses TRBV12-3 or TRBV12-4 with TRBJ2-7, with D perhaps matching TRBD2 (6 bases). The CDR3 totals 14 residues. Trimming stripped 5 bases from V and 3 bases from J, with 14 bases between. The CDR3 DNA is TGTGCCAGCAGTCCGGGAGCGTCCGTCTACGAGCAGTACTTC. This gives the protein CASSPGASVYEQYF.

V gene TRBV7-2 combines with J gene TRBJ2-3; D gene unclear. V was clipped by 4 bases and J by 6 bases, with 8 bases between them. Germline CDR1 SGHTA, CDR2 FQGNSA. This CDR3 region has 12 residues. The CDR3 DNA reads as TGTGCCAGCAGCTCTCAATGGGATACGCAGTATTTT. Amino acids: CASSSQWDTQYF.

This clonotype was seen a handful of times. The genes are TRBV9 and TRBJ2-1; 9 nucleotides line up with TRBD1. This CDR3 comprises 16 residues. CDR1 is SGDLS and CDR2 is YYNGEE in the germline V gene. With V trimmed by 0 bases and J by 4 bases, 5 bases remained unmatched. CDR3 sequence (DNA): TGTGCCAGCAGCGTAGGGGGGGGGACAGGGTACAATGAGCAGTTCTTC. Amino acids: CASSVGGGTGYNEQFF.